This is a list of T cell receptor beta chains from one sample in a study of shared clonotypes between healthy human individuals. Profiling relied on immunoSEQ multiplex PCR, and the TCRdb table lists in-frame clones only, not all of them. The table shows about 2.4 million clones, with roughly 93% occurring only once. Sequencing was performed on naive CD4+ T cells from PBMCs. These receptor sequences come from a man aged 18 to 35 in good health. Some clones in this sample may be carry-over from other donors' samples. The CDR3 runs from the conserved cysteine through the conserved F or W. A D gene is named only where the DNA matches it firmly. Clone size is stated in some rows and not others, as once, few, many or a class when expanded.

V gene,clone size,J gene,D gene,CDR3 protein,CDR3 DNA
TRBV6-1,.,TRBJ1-1,TRBD1,CASRLDRETEAFF,TGTGCCAGCAGATTGGACAGGGAAACTGAAGCTTTCTTT
TRBV7-3,.,TRBJ2-1,.,CASSPQTGDNEQFF,TGTGCCAGCAGCCCCCAAACAGGAGACAATGAGCAGTTCTTC
TRBV4-1,.,TRBJ2-7,.,CASSPGAGTKNSYEQYF,TGCGCCAGCAGCCCAGGGGCCGGGACAAAAAATTCCTACGAGCAGTACTTC
TRBV7-8,.,TRBJ1-5,.,CASSPWDRNQPQHF,TGTGCCAGCAGCCCCTGGGACCGAAATCAGCCCCAGCATTTT
TRBV5-1,.,TRBJ2-7,.,CASSLGGDATYEQYF,TGCGCCAGCAGCTTGGGAGGGGACGCCACCTACGAGCAGTACTTC
TRBV28,.,TRBJ2-6,TRBD1,CASSPGQGFSGANVLTF,TGTGCCAGCAGCCCAGGACAGGGTTTCTCTGGGGCCAACGTCCTGACTTTC
TRBV11-2,.,TRBJ2-7,.,CASSTPTGRYYEQYF,TGTGCCAGCAGCACCCCGACAGGCCGTTACTACGAGCAGTACTTC
TRBV28,.,TRBJ2-7,TRBD1,CASREQGAHEQYF,TGTGCCAGCAGAGAACAGGGGGCCCACGAGCAGTACTTC
TRBV2,.,TRBJ2-1,.,CAGKRQIDNEQFF,TGTGCCGGAAAACGACAGATCGACAATGAGCAGTTCTTC
TRBV19,.,TRBJ2-7,.,CASTPRGSYEQYF,TGTGCCAGTACCCCAAGGGGTTCCTACGAGCAGTACTTC
TRBV7-2,.,TRBJ2-2,.,CASSFAGGYSTGELFF,TGTGCCAGCAGCTTTGCAGGGGGGTATTCCACCGGGGAGCTGTTTTTT
TRBV7-6,.,TRBJ1-2,TRBD1,CASSPSQSGTDYGYTF,TGTGCCAGCAGCCCATCACAATCCGGGACAGACTATGGCTACACCTTC
TRBV30,.,TRBJ1-1,.,CAWSGGNRAEAFF,TGTGCCTGGAGCGGGGGTAACAGGGCTGAAGCTTTCTTT
TRBV27,.,TRBJ2-7,.,CASRLLTAYEQYF,TGTGCCAGCCGACTCCTGACAGCTTACGAGCAGTACTTC
TRBV7-2,.,TRBJ2-1,.,CASSLSGAVRGSNEQFF,TGTGCCAGCAGCTTATCTGGGGCTGTCCGCGGGTCCAATGAGCAGTTCTTC
TRBV9,.,TRBJ2-5,.,CASSSSTFQETQYF,TGTGCCAGCAGCTCCTCGACATTCCAAGAGACCCAGTACTTC
TRBV6-6,.,TRBJ2-2,.,CASTKVEYGELFF,TGTGCCAGCACCAAGGTGGAGTACGGGGAGCTGTTTTTT
TRBV9,.,TRBJ2-7,.,CASSPRWDASYEQYF,TGTGCCAGCAGCCCGCGATGGGACGCGAGTTACGAGCAGTACTTC
TRBV20-1,.,TRBJ2-7,.,CSASEGYEQYF,TGCAGTGCTAGCGAGGGCTACGAGCAGTACTTC
TRBV28,.,TRBJ1-1,TRBD1,CASSLGGTAIEAFF,TGTGCCAGCAGTTTAGGTGGGACAGCAATTGAAGCTTTCTTT
TRBV2,once,TRBJ2-3,.,CASGVESTDTQYF,TGTGCCAGCGGGGTAGAGAGCACAGATACGCAGTATTTT
TRBV4-1,.,TRBJ2-4,TRBD2,CASSQGFAGGVQENIQYF,TGCGCCAGCAGCCAAGGATTCGCGGGAGGAGTTCAGGAAAACATTCAGTACTTC
TRBV7-9,.,TRBJ1-2,TRBD1,CASSLGRPGQGAFKDGYTF,TGTGCCAGCAGCTTAGGAAGGCCGGGACAGGGGGCTTTTAAGGATGGCTACACCTTC
TRBV6-5,.,TRBJ1-5,TRBD1,CASRNRGNQPQHF,TGTGCCAGCAGGAACAGGGGGAATCAGCCCCAGCATTTT
TRBV6-6,.,TRBJ2-7,.,CASSYSLGQGSYEQYF,TGTGCCAGTAGTTACTCGTTAGGCCAGGGGTCCTACGAGCAGTACTTC
TRBV18,.,TRBJ2-4,.,CASSPVGQRGISENIQYF,TGTGCCAGCTCACCAGTGGGACAGCGGGGTATTAGCGAAAACATTCAGTACTTC
TRBV27,.,TRBJ2-5,TRBD1,CASSLSWTGQTQYF,TGTGCCAGCAGTTTATCTTGGACAGGGCAAACCCAGTACTTC
TRBV6-5,.,TRBJ2-3,TRBD1,CASSFRQGSTDTQYF,TGTGCCAGCAGTTTCCGACAGGGGAGCACAGATACGCAGTATTTT
TRBV5-1,.,TRBJ2-2,TRBD1,CASSRGQGAQVGELFF,TGCGCCAGCTCTCGAGGACAGGGGGCGCAAGTCGGGGAGCTGTTTTTT
TRBV5-4,.,TRBJ2-6,.,CASSFGGSGANVLTF,TGTGCCAGCAGCTTCGGGGGCTCTGGGGCCAACGTCCTGACTTTC
TRBV2,.,TRBJ2-2,.,CASLRGQNTGELFF,TGTGCCAGCCTTCGGGGACAGAACACCGGGGAGCTGTTTTTT
TRBV5-4,.,TRBJ2-4,.,CASSLRPGPKNIQYF,TGTGCCAGCAGCTTACGTCCGGGACCCAAAAACATTCAGTACTTC
TRBV5-1,.,TRBJ2-3,.,CASSLGATSTDTQYF,TGCGCCAGCAGCTTGGGAGCGACTAGCACAGATACGCAGTATTTT
TRBV7-8,few,TRBJ1-1,.,CASSLGQGTEAFF,TGTGCCAGCAGCTTAGGCCAGGGGACTGAAGCTTTCTTT
TRBV5-1,.,TRBJ2-5,.,CASSLGPLGETQYF,TGCGCCAGCAGCTTGGGGCCCTTAGGGGAGACCCAGTACTTC
TRBV7-2,.,TRBJ2-1,.,CASSLAPLEQFF,TGTGCCAGCAGCTTAGCTCCCCTGGAGCAGTTCTTC
TRBV5-1,once,TRBJ2-1,TRBD1,CASSPGQGTLSYNEQFF,TGCGCCAGCAGCCCGGGACAGGGGACCCTCTCCTACAATGAGCAGTTCTTC
TRBV6-5,.,TRBJ1-1,.,CASGQGTEAFF,TGTGCCAGTGGTCAGGGCACTGAAGCTTTCTTT
TRBV10-3,.,TRBJ2-3,TRBD1,CAISDSTGGQGARDTQYF,TGTGCCATCAGTGATTCCACTGGGGGACAGGGAGCGAGAGATACGCAGTATTTT
TRBV7-3,.,TRBJ2-7,TRBD2,CASSLGLADTYEQYF,TGTGCCAGCAGCCTGGGACTAGCGGATACCTACGAGCAGTACTTC
TRBV10-3,.,TRBJ1-6,.,CAINDRVDSPLHF,TGTGCCATCAATGACCGAGTTGATTCACCCCTCCACTTT
TRBV7-9,.,TRBJ2-7,TRBD2,CASRSSAGGYEQYF,TGTGCCAGCAGGTCGTCAGCGGGAGGCTACGAGCAGTACTTC
TRBV6-5,.,TRBJ2-1,TRBD1,CASGTALYNEQFF,TGTGCCAGCGGGACAGCCCTCTACAATGAGCAGTTCTTC
TRBV9,once,TRBJ2-7,.,CASSVAVGVAYEQYF,TGTGCCAGCAGCGTAGCTGTGGGGGTGGCCTACGAGCAGTACTTC
TRBV5-1,.,TRBJ2-3,.,CASSLAGMTDTQYF,TGCGCCAGCAGCTTGGCAGGCATGACAGATACGCAGTATTTT
TRBV27,.,TRBJ2-2,.,CASSAGTPGPGELFF,TGTGCCAGCAGTGCCGGGACCCCGGGCCCCGGGGAGCTGTTTTTT
TRBV4-1,.,TRBJ1-4,.,CASSHPTGRGEKLFF,TGCGCCAGCAGCCATCCCACGGGCAGGGGCGAAAAACTGTTTTTT
TRBV7-8,.,TRBJ2-7,.,CASSSYERGFTLRYEQYF,TGTGCCAGCAGCTCCTACGAGAGGGGGTTTACCCTCCGCTACGAGCAGTACTTC
TRBV28,.,TRBJ2-7,.,CASVNGGESEQYF,TGTGCCAGCGTAAACGGGGGAGAAAGCGAGCAGTACTTC
TRBV11-3,.,TRBJ2-7,.,CASSLQGGSYEQYF,TGTGCCAGCAGCTTACAGGGGGGATCCTACGAGCAGTACTTC
TRBV5-4,once,TRBJ2-1,TRBD2,CASSLASGAYNEQFF,TGTGCCAGCAGCTTGGCAAGCGGGGCCTACAATGAGCAGTTCTTC
TRBV27,.,TRBJ2-7,TRBD2,CASSLRGLAGGWSYEQYF,TGTGCCAGCAGTTTAAGGGGACTAGCGGGAGGTTGGTCCTACGAGCAGTACTTC
TRBV10-2,.,TRBJ2-7,.,CASSVRGAYEQYF,TGCGCCAGCAGTGTTCGAGGGGCCTACGAGCAGTACTTC
TRBV7-3,.,TRBJ2-1,TRBD2,CASSPGTSGNEQFF,TGTGCCAGCAGCCCCGGGACTAGTGGGAATGAGCAGTTCTTC